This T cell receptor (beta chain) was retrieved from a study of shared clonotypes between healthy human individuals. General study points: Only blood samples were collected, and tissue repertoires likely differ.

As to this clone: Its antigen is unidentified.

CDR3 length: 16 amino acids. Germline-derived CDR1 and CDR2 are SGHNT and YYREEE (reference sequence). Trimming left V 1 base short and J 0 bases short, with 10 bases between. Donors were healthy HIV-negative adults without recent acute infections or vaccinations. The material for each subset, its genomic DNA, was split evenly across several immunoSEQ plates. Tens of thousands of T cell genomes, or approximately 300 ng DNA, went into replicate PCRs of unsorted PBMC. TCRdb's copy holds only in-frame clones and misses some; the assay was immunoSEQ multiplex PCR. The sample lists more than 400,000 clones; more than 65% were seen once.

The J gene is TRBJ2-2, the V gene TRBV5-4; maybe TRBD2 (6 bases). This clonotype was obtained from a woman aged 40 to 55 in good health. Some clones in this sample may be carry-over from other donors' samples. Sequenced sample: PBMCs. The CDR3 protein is CASSLFRGSNTGELFF. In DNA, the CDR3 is TGTGCCAGCAGCTTGTTTCGGGGGTCGAACACCGGGGAGCTGTTTTTT.